These 31 T cell receptor beta chains came from one sample sequenced in a study of Graves' ophthalmopathy and Graves' hyperthyroidism. From RNA, the CDR3 regions of TCR beta chains were amplified and sequenced. A first-round RT-PCR used HTBI primers, followed by a second-round multiplex PCR. TCRdb called the multiplex PCR reads again in MiXCR, with one record for every CDR3 protein. This table holds approximately 1.2 million distinct CDR3 sequences, about 36% found once. Sequencing input: peripheral blood or thyroid tissue (not recorded which). The receptors stem from an adult man with Graves' hyperthyroidism.

The chain couples TRBV10-2 to TRBJ1-1; tentative D call: TRBD1 (5 bases). The CDR3 contains 14 residues. In germline, CDR1 is WSHSY, CDR2 SAAADI. The V end lost 2 bases, the J end lost 5 bases, and 12 bases lay between the germline ends. CDR3 nucleotide sequence: TGCGCCAGCAGTGAGGTCCCCTCAGGGACTGAAGCTTTCTTT. Translation gives CASSEVPSGTEAFF.

This clonotype has only a few counts. The V and J genes are TRBV6-2 or TRBV6-3 and TRBJ1-1; D uncertain. The CDR3 has 14 residues. V was clipped by 6 bases and J by 0 bases, with 11 bases between them. Germline V gene lookup returns CDR1 MNHEY and CDR2 SVGEGT. For the CDR3, the DNA is TGTGCCAGCAGCAAATCCGGGATGAACACTGAAGCTTTCTTT. It is translated as CASSKSGMNTEAFF.

The genes are TRBV30 and TRBJ1-1, with 7 bases matching TRBD1. This CDR3 has 15 residues. Losses at the gene ends were 3 bases for V and 1 base for J; bases not matched to a gene: 8. CDR1 and CDR2 from the germline V gene are GTSNPN and SVGIG (reference sequence). The CDR3: CAWRPLDRPNTEAFF. The DNA for the CDR3 is TGTGCCTGGAGACCCCTGGACAGGCCGAACACTGAAGCTTTCTTT. The complete variable domain, with remaining parts taken from reference TRBV30 and TRBJ1-1, reads SQTIHQWPATLVQPVGSPLSLECTVEGTSNPNLYWYRQAAGRGLQLLFYSVGIGQISSEVPQNLSASRPQDRQFILSSKKLLLSDSGFYLCAWRPLDRPNTEAFFGQGTRLTVV.

This clonotype was seen only once. V is TRBV5-1 and J is TRBJ2-7, with no clear D. The V gene's germline CDR1 is SGHRS and CDR2 YFSETQ. Trimming shortened V by 2 bases and J by 4 bases, and 10 bases separated the two germline ends. CDR3 length equals 13 residues. CDR3 in DNA: TGCGCCAGCAGCTTAGATCCAGAGTACGAGCAGTACTTC. This encodes CASSLDPEYEQYF.

J is TRBJ1-5 and V is TRBV7-2; no definite D call. Germline loops: CDR1 SGHTA, CDR2 FQGNSA. V lost 6 bases, J lost 1 base, and 13 bases lay in between. This CDR3 is built from 15 residues. The CDR3 coding sequence is TGTGCCAGCAGTAGCGGGAGGCGCAGCAATCAGCCCCAGCATTTT. Its translation: CASSSGRRSNQPQHF. The full variable domain, completed using reference TRBV7-2 and TRBJ1-5, is GAGVSQSPSNKVTEKGKDVELRCDPISGHTALYWYRQSLGQGLEFLIYFQGNSAPDKSGLPSDRFSAERTGGSVSTLTIQRTQQEDSAVYLCASSSGRRSNQPQHFGDGTRLSIL.

The V and J genes are TRBV20-1 and TRBJ1-1; a possible D gene is TRBD1 (5 bases). This CDR3 contains 15 residues. The germline CDR1 and CDR2 sequences are DFQATT and SNEGSKA (reference sequence). V was pared by 1 base and J by 11 bases, with 23 bases between. CDR3 sequence reads: CSARGAQRGTERAFF. In nucleotides, the CDR3 is TGCAGTGCTAGAGGAGCGCAACGGGGGACCGAGAGGGCTTTCTTT.

This clonotype was seen repeatedly, ten times or more. The V call is TRBV29-1, the J call TRBJ1-5; D is undetermined. CDR1 and CDR2 (germline): SQVTM, ANQGSEA. The V and J ends lost 3 bases and 4 bases respectively, with 10 bases between them. This CDR3 contains 13 residues. As DNA, the CDR3 is TGCAGCGTTGATATGGGTGGGAATCAGCCCCAGCATTTT. Translating it yields CSVDMGGNQPQHF.

The V and J genes are TRBV10-3 and TRBJ2-5, with D maybe TRBD1 (6 bases). CDR1 ENHRY and CDR2 SYGVKD come from the germline V gene. The CDR3 contains 14 residues. Deletions cut 3 bases from V and 2 bases from J, with 10 bases between. The CDR3 region has the DNA TGTGCCATCAGTGAAGGACAGTTACAAGAGACCCAGTACTTC. Translated, it gives CAISEGQLQETQYF.

This clonotype came up once. The chain employs TRBV19 and TRBJ1-4; D not resolved. Deletions cut 3 bases from V and 5 bases from J, with 13 bases between. Germline V CDR1 and CDR2: LNHDA, SQIVND (reference sequence). The CDR3 is 15 residues long. CDR3 sequence: CASSIDGRFNEKLFF. The CDR3 nucleotides are TGTGCCAGTAGTATTGATGGACGTTTCAATGAAAAACTGTTTTTT.

V usage is TRBV10-3 and J usage is TRBJ2-7, with D tentatively TRBD1 (6 bases). The germline V and J ends were trimmed by 10 bases and 3 bases, with 13 bases remaining between them. The CDR3 is made up of 12 amino acids. The germline V gene encodes CDR1 ENHRY and CDR2 SYGVKD. Here the CDR3 DNA reads TGTGCCAGCAGGGGCATACGCTACGAGCAGTACTTC. Its protein is CASRGIRYEQYF.

This clonotype was observed a few times. The chain uses TRBV19 and TRBJ1-5; 10 bases agree with TRBD1. The V and J ends lost 6 bases and 5 bases, in that order; junction bases with no gene match: 10. The V gene's germline CDR1 is LNHDA and CDR2 SQIVND (reference sequence). The length of the CDR3 is 16 residues. As DNA, the CDR3 is TGTGCCAGTAGACCTCGGGCGGACAGGGGGTATCAGCCCCAGCATTTT. It translates to CASRPRADRGYQPQHF.

The chain couples TRBV7-2 to TRBJ1-1; no clear D gene. The CDR3 is 14 amino acids. Germline assignment: CDR1 SGHTA and CDR2 FQGNSA. Deletions cut 6 bases from V and 1 base from J, with 12 bases between. The CDR3 is CASSIQHGNTEAFF. As DNA, the CDR3 is TGTGCCAGCAGTATCCAACATGGGAACACTGAAGCTTTCTTT.

The chain combines TRBV10-1 with TRBJ1-5; 11 nucleotides agree with TRBD1. Germline loops: CDR1 WNHNN, CDR2 SYGVQD (reference sequence). The CDR3 has 15 residues. V lost 9 bases to trimming and J lost 0 bases; unmatched junction nucleotides: 4. CDR3 amino acids: CARGQGESSNQPQHF. The CDR3 bases are TGCGCCAGGGGACAGGGGGAGAGTAGCAATCAGCCCCAGCATTTT.

The chain carries TRBV2 and TRBJ1-6, with TRBD1 matching 7 bases. J was trimmed by 3 bases and V by 6 bases; bases with no gene match: 8. Germline V gives CDR1 SNHLY, CDR2 FYNNEI. The CDR3 has 16 amino acids. CDR3 bases: TGTGCCAGCAGCTTACAGGGGCAAAACTATAATTCACCCCTCCACTTT. Encoded protein: CASSLQGQNYNSPLHF.

V and J are TRBV7-6 and TRBJ1-1; 9 nucleotides agree with TRBD1. CDR1 is SGHVS, CDR2 FNYEAQ, per germline. This CDR3 region has 17 residues. J lost 3 bases, V lost 4 bases, and 12 bases had no gene match. CDR3 loop: CASSSKVGRQGDTEAFF. In nucleotides, the CDR3 is TGTGCCAGCAGCTCGAAAGTGGGAAGACAGGGGGACACTGAAGCTTTCTTT.

In its sample, this clonotype was seen a few times. The CDR3 protein is CASRPLDSGGYTF. CDR3 coding DNA: TGTGCCAGCAGACCCCTCGACAGTGGTGGCTACACCTTC. The V gene is TRBV6-5, the J gene TRBJ1-2; tentatively, D is TRBD1 (5 bases). CDR3 length equals 13 residues. Germline assignment: CDR1 MNHEY and CDR2 SVGAGI. With 6 bases removed from V and 7 bases from J, the gap between germline ends came to 15 bases.

The chain is built from TRBV15 and TRBJ1-2; 9 nucleotides align to TRBD1. The CDR3 has 15 residues. V was pared by 1 base and J by 7 bases, with 7 bases of the junction left unmatched. Germline lookup yields CDR1 LNHNV and CDR2 YYDKDF (reference sequence). In nucleotides, the CDR3 is TGTGCCACCAGCAGAGCCGGGACAGGGAGAGGTGGCTACACCTTC. It translates to CATSRAGTGRGGYTF. Combining the CDR3 with reference TRBV15 and TRBJ1-2 gives the whole variable domain DAMVIQNPRYQVTQFGKPVTLSCSQTLNHNVMYWYQQKSSQAPKLLFHYYDKDFNNEADTPDNFQSRRPNTSFCFLDIRSPGLGDTAMYLCATSRAGTGRGGYTFGSGTRLTVV.

This chain joins TRBV20-1 and TRBJ1-1; D perhaps matches TRBD1 (5 bases). The CDR3 sequence is 12 residues long. The V end lost 8 bases, the J end lost 3 bases, and 13 bases lay between the germline ends. Germline V gives CDR1 DFQATT, CDR2 SNEGSKA (reference sequence). CDR3 DNA sequence: TGCAGTTTAGGGGACGTACACACTGAAGCTTTCTTT. Translating it yields CSLGDVHTEAFF.

This clonotype was recorded at least ten times. The V gene is TRBV10-2, the J gene TRBJ2-2; maybe TRBD1 (6 bases). CDR3 length: 16 residues. V was trimmed by 6 bases and J by 1 base, leaving 15 bases between them. CDR1 is WSHSY and CDR2 is SAAADI in the germline V gene. The CDR3: CASRTGTPVNTGELFF. Here the CDR3 DNA reads TGCGCCAGCAGGACCGGGACACCGGTGAACACCGGGGAGCTGTTTTTT.

This clonotype was found many times. The chain's CDR3 is CATSRGAGVHEQYF. In nucleotides, the CDR3 is TGTGCCACCAGCAGAGGAGCGGGAGTACATGAGCAGTACTTC. The V and J genes are TRBV15 and TRBJ2-7; 8 nucleotides match TRBD2. Germline V gene data show CDR1 as LNHNV and CDR2 as YYDKDF (reference sequence). The CDR3 covers 14 residues. With 1 base clipped from V and 7 bases from J, the junction kept 6 bases outside the gene matches.

This chain uses TRBV4-2 with TRBJ1-5; the D gene is possibly TRBD1 (5 bases). This CDR3 spans 19 amino acids. The V end was cut by 0 bases, the J end by 0 bases, with 18 bases between. Germline CDR1 and CDR2: LGHNA and YNFKEQ. CDR3 nucleotide sequence: TGTGCCAGCAGCCAAGAGGGCGGAACAGGAGAATATAGCAATCAGCCCCAGCATTTT. This translates into CASSQEGGTGEYSNQPQHF.

This clonotype occurred once. The CDR3 nucleotides read TGTGCCAGCAGGCCGGTGACAGGGATGAACACTGAAGCTTTCTTT. Translating it yields CASRPVTGMNTEAFF. The chain couples TRBV12-3 or TRBV12-4 to TRBJ1-1, with 7 bases matching TRBD1. The junction had 7 bases not matched to a gene; V was cut back by 6 bases and J by 0 bases. CDR3 length: 15 residues.

A few counts support this clonotype. This sequence joins TRBV6-2 or TRBV6-3 and TRBJ2-7, with 9 bases aligning to TRBD1. The CDR3 contains 15 residues. The V segment lost 2 bases and the J segment 2 bases; nucleotides outside the gene matches: 4. Germline V gene sequence: CDR1 MNHEY, CDR2 SVGEGT. CDR3 nucleotides: TGTGCCAGCAGTTACGGGACAGGGAAGGCCTACGAGCAGTACTTC. This sequence encodes CASSYGTGKAYEQYF.

This clonotype appeared many times. The J gene is TRBJ2-7, the V gene TRBV5-1; D is possibly TRBD1 (6 bases). CDR1 is SGHRS, CDR2 YFSETQ, per germline. Deletions cut 0 bases from V and 7 bases from J, with 14 bases between. The CDR3 totals 14 residues. The CDR3 bases are TGCGCCAGCAGCTTGGGGGGAACAGGGCTGGAGCAGTACTTC. It translates to CASSLGGTGLEQYF.

The genes are TRBV6-6 and TRBJ1-4; D gene uncertain. Germline V gene lookup returns CDR1 MNHNY and CDR2 SVGAGI (reference sequence). The CDR3 is 16 residues long. V was shortened by 4 bases and J by 9 bases, with 21 bases between the two germline ends. The DNA of the CDR3 is TGTGCCAGCAGTTCCACCTTCGGCCCGCTGGAAAAAAAACTGTTTTTT. It yields the protein CASSSTFGPLEKKLFF.

This clonotype appeared many times. The rearrangement joins TRBV11-2 to TRBJ2-5, with D unclear. From germline, CDR1 is SGHAT and CDR2 FQNNGV. The CDR3 sequence is 15 residues long. The V and J ends lost 4 bases and 2 bases respectively, with 14 bases between them. In DNA form, the CDR3 reads TGTGCCAGCAGCTCCACCGGAGCCACACAAGAGACCCAGTACTTC. Translating gives CASSSTGATQETQYF.

This clonotype was counted between two and nine times. This rearrangement joins TRBV7-9 to TRBJ1-2; D may be TRBD1 (6 bases). This CDR3 has 17 residues. Germline V gene data show CDR1 as SEHNR and CDR2 as FQNEAQ (reference sequence). Trimming pared 5 bases from V and 0 bases from J, leaving 19 bases between. CDR3 DNA: TGTGCCAGCAGCCCTCCCGACGGGACAAAAGCTAACTATGGCTACACCTTC. Its protein product is CASSPPDGTKANYGYTF.

V usage is TRBV28 and J usage is TRBJ2-7; no definite D call. The CDR3 has 12 amino acids. V dropped 6 bases and J dropped 6 bases, with 12 bases sitting between them. Germline-derived CDR1 and CDR2 are MDHEN and SYDVKM. The CDR3 loop is CASSLTRAEQYF. CDR3 bases: TGTGCCAGCAGCCTTACACGCGCCGAGCAGTACTTC.

The gene calls are TRBV7-9 and TRBJ2-7, with 10 bases matching TRBD2. V lost 4 bases, J lost 6 bases, and 9 bases stayed unmatched. Germline CDR1 reads SEHNR; CDR2 reads FQNEAQ (reference sequence). This CDR3 contains 15 residues. The CDR3 nucleotides are TGTGCCAGCAGCTCCAGCGGGAGGGCCCCTGGCGAGCAGTACTTC. Translation gives CASSSSGRAPGEQYF.

This clonotype appeared many times. This chain uses TRBV7-9 with TRBJ2-5, with D perhaps matching TRBD2 (6 bases). The germline V gene has CDR1 SEHNR and CDR2 FQNEAQ (reference sequence). V was shortened by 5 bases and J by 9 bases, with 7 bases between the two germline ends. There are 10 residues in the CDR3. CDR3 region: CASSPGAQYF. The CDR3 nucleotides are TGTGCCAGCAGCCCGGGGGCCCAGTACTTC.

The rearrangement uses TRBV7-9 and TRBJ1-1, with D possibly TRBD1 on 6 matching bases. The CDR3 loop spans 15 amino acids. Germline V gene data show CDR1 as SEHNR and CDR2 as FQNEAQ (reference sequence). Trimming took 7 bases from V and 3 from J, leaving 18 bases between them. The CDR3 loop reads CASTRGGMQDTEAFF. The CDR3 coding sequence is TGTGCCAGCACGCGAGGGGGTATGCAGGACACTGAAGCTTTCTTT.